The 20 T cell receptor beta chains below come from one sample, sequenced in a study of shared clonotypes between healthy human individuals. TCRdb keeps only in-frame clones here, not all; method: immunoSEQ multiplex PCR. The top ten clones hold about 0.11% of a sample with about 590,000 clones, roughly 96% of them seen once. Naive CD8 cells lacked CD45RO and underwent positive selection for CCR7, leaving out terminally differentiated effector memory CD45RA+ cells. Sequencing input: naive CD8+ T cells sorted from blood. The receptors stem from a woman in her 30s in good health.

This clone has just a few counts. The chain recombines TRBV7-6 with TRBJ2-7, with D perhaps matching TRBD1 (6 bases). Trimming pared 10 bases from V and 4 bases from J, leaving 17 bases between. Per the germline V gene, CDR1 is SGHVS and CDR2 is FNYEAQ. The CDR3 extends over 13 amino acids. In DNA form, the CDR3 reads TGTGCCACCTCGGACAGACCAGGGTACGAGCAGTACTTC. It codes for CATSDRPGYEQYF.

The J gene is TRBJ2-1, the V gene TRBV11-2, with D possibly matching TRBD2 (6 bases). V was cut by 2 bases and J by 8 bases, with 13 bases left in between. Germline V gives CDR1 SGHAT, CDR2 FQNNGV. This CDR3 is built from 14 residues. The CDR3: CASSLPGGNDEQFF. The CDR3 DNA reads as TGTGCCAGCAGCTTACCTGGGGGGAACGATGAGCAGTTCTTC.

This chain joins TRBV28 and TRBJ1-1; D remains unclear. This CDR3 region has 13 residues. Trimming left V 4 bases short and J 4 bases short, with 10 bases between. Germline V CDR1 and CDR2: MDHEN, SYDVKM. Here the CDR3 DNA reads TGTGCCAGCAGTTATGGCTTTACCACTGAAGCTTTCTTT. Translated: CASSYGFTTEAFF.

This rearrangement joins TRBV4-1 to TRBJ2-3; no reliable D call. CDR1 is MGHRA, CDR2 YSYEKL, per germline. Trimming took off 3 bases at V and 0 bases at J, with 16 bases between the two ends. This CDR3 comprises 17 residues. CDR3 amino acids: CASSHPTRGSSTDTQYF. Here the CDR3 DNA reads TGCGCCAGCAGCCATCCCACTCGCGGATCTAGCACAGATACGCAGTATTTT.

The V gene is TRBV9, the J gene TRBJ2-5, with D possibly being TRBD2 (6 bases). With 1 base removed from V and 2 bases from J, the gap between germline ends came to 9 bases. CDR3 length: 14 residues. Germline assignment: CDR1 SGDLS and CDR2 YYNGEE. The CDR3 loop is CASSVRGTQETQYF. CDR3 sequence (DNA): TGTGCCAGCAGCGTACGCGGGACGCAAGAGACCCAGTACTTC.

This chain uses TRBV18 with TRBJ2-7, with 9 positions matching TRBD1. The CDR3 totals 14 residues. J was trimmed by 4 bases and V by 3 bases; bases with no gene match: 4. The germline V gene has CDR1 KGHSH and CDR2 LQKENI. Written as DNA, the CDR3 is TGTGCCAGCTCACCGGACAGGGGCGATTACGAGCAGTACTTC. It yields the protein CASSPDRGDYEQYF.

The CDR3 bases are TGTGCCAGCAGCTCTAATAGCGGGGTCTCCTACGAGCAGTACTTC. Encoded protein: CASSSNSGVSYEQYF. V is TRBV7-8 and J is TRBJ2-7; TRBD2 aligns across 8 bases. The CDR3 runs to 15 residues. V gave up 4 bases and J gave up 0 bases; unmatched junction bases: 5. CDR1 SGHVS and CDR2 FQNEAQ come from the germline V gene. Filled out from reference TRBV7-8 and TRBJ2-7, the complete variable domain reads GAGVSQSPRYKVAKRGQDVALRCDPISGHVSLFWYQQALGQGPEFLTYFQNEAQLDKSGLPSDRFFAERPEGSVSTLKIQRTQQEDSAVYLCASSSNSGVSYEQYFGPGTRLTVT.

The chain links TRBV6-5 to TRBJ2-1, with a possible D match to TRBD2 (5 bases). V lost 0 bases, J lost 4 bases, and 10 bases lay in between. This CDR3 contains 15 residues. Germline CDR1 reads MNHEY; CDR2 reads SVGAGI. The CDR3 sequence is CASSYSPRTYNEQFF. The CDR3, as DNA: TGTGCCAGCAGTTACTCCCCTAGGACTTACAATGAGCAGTTCTTC.

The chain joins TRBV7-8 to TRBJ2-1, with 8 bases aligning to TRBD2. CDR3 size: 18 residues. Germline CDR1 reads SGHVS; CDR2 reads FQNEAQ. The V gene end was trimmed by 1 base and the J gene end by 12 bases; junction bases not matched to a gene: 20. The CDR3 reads CASSLEYYGTSFGFGQFF. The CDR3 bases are TGTGCCAGCAGCTTAGAATATTACGGGACTAGTTTTGGTTTTGGGCAGTTCTTC.

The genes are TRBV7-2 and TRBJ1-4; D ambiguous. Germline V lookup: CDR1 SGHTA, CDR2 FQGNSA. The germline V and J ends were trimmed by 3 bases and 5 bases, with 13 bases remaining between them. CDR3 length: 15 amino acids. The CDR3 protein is CASSFAMGYNEKLFF. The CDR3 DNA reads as TGTGCCAGCAGCTTCGCGATGGGGTACAATGAAAAACTGTTTTTT.

DNA of the CDR3: TGTGCCAGCAGTCCCCCGGGACAGCTCACAACTGAAGCTTTCTTT. It translates to CASSPPGQLTTEAFF. The gene calls are TRBV6-6 and TRBJ1-1, with 7 bases aligning to TRBD1. The CDR3 consists of 15 residues. The V segment lost 5 bases and the J segment 5 bases; nucleotides outside the gene matches: 11. CDR1 and CDR2 (germline): MNHNY, SVGAGI (reference sequence).

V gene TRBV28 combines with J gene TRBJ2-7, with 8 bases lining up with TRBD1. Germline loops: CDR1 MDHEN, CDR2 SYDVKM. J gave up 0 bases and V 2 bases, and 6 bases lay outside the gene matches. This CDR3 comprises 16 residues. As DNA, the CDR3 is TGTGCCAGCAGTTTAATCGGCAGGGGGCCCTCCTACGAGCAGTACTTC. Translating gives CASSLIGRGPSYEQYF.

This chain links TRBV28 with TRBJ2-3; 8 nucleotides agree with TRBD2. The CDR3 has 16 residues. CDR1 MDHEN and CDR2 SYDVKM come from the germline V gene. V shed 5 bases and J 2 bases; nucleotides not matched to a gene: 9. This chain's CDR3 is CASSLLAGLNTDTQYF. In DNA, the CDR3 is TGTGCCAGCAGTCTTCTAGCGGGCCTAAACACAGATACGCAGTATTTT.

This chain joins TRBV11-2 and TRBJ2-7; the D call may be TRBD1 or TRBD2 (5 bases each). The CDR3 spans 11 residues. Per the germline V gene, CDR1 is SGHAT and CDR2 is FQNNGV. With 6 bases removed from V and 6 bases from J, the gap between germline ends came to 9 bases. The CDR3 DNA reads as TGTGCCAGCAGTGGGGGTCGCGAGCAGTACTTC. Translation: CASSGGREQYF.

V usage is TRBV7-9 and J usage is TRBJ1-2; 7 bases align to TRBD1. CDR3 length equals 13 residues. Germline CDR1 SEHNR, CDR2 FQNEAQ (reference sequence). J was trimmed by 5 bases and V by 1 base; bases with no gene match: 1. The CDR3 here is CASSLDRGYGYTF. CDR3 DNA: TGTGCCAGCAGCTTAGACAGGGGTTATGGCTACACCTTC.

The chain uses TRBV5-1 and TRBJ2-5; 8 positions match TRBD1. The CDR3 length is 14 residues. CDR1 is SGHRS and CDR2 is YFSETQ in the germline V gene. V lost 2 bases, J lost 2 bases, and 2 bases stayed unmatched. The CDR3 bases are TGCGCCAGCAGCTTTACAGGGGGACAAGAGACCCAGTACTTC. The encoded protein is CASSFTGGQETQYF. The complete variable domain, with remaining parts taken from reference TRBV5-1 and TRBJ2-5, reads KAGVTQTPRYLIKTRGQQVTLSCSPISGHRSVSWYQQTPGQGLQFLFEYFSETQRNKGNFPGRFSGRQFSNSRSEMNVSTLELGDSALYLCASSFTGGQETQYFGPGTRLLVL.

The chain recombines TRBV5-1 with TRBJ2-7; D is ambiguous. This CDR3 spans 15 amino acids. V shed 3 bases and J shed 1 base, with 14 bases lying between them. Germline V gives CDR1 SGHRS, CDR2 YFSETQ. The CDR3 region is CASSYETRRSYEQYF. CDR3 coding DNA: TGCGCCAGCAGCTACGAAACGAGGAGATCCTACGAGCAGTACTTC.

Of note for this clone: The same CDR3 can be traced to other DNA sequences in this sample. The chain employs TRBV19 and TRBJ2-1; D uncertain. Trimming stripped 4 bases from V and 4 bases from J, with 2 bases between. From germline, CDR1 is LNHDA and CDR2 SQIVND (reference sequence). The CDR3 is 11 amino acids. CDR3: CASSTYNEQFF. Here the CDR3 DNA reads TGTGCCAGTAGTACGTACAATGAGCAGTTCTTC.

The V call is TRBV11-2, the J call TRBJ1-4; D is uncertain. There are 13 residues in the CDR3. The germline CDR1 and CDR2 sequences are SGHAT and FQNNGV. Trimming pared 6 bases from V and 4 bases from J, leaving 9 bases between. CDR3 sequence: CASSRPSNEKLFF. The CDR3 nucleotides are TGTGCCAGCAGTAGACCAAGTAATGAAAAACTGTTTTTT.

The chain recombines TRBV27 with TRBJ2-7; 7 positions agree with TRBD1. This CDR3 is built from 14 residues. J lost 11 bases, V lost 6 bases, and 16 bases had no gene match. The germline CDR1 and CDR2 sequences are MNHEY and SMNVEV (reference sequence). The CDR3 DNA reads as TGTGCCAGCAGCTGTCCGGGACAGTGGGGGAGTGAGTACTTC. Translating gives CASSCPGQWGSEYF.